The present T cell receptor (beta chain) was sequenced within a study of T cells in Graves' hyperthyroidism and ophthalmopathy. The V end lost 2 bases, the J end lost 1 base, and 19 bases lay between the germline ends. The CDR3 is 18 amino acids. In germline, CDR1 is MNHNS, CDR2 SASEGT. Amplified TCR beta CDR3 regions came from RNA transcripts. HTBI primers were employed in a first-round RT-PCR of the TCR CDR3. MiXCR, applied by TCRdb to the multiplex PCR reads, yields one record per CDR3 protein. This sample has about 720,000 distinct CDR3 sequences, with about 16% found just once. This clonotype was detected only a few times.

The clonotype was recovered from a man between 18 and 35 years old with Graves' hyperthyroidism. The sequencing sample was made of blood. This chain links TRBV6-1 with TRBJ2-3, with D perhaps TRBD1 (6 bases). The CDR3 reads CASSEKKVPDSRTDTQYF. The CDR3 DNA reads TGTGCCAGCAGTGAAAAGAAGGTCCCGGACAGTCGCACAGATACGCAGTATTTT.